One sample yielded the 32 T cell receptor beta chains listed below, sequenced in a study of response to subunit inactivated influenza vaccine. Via MiXCR, TCRdb re-called the RT-PCR reads, giving one row per CDR3 protein. This repertoire shows hundreds of thousands of distinct CDR3 sequences, around 13% found once; its top ten account for 6.5% to 8%. The sequencing here drew on PBMCs from blood, taken 14 days before vaccination. Every receptor here comes from a man in his fifties or sixties who received an inactivated influenza vaccine.

This clonotype was found a few times. The chain is built from TRBV5-6 and TRBJ1-1, with 8 positions matching TRBD1. V gave up 5 bases and J gave up 4 bases; unmatched junction bases: 4. The CDR3 sequence is 13 residues long. CDR1 is SGHDT, CDR2 YYEEEE, per germline. The CDR3 spells CASSWTGSTEAFF. CDR3 DNA sequence: TGTGCCAGCAGTTGGACAGGGTCCACTGAAGCTTTCTTT.

Remarks on this clonotype: The junction departs from the called germline gene at one end, perhaps through a read error. J is TRBJ1-4 and V is TRBV13; D uncertain. Germline CDR1 reads PRHDT; CDR2 reads FYEKMQ (reference sequence). The CDR3 runs 14 residues. The CDR3 reads CAIGPGLLCWALLF. Here the CDR3 DNA reads TGTGCCATCGGCCCCGGGCTCCTCTGCTGGGCACTGCTTTTT.

A few counts support this clonotype. The rearrangement links TRBV29-1 to TRBJ2-1, with 9 bases lining up with TRBD1. The CDR3 length is 11 residues. Germline V gives CDR1 SQVTM, CDR2 ANQGSEA. Trimming took 7 bases from V and 10 from J; bases not matched to a gene: 5. CDR3 coding DNA: TGCAGCGGTTGGGACAGGGAGGAGCAGTTCTTC. As protein: CSGWDREEQFF.

The chain has TRBV2 and TRBJ1-5; D not certain. Germline V lookup: CDR1 SNHLY, CDR2 FYNNEI. V was trimmed by 3 bases and J by 7 bases, leaving 7 bases between them. The CDR3 runs 12 residues. The CDR3 loop is CASSERTQPQHF. As DNA, the CDR3 is TGTGCCAGCAGTGAGAGAACCCAGCCCCAGCATTTT.

This clonotype was seen a handful of times. The rearrangement joins TRBV4-1 to TRBJ2-3; the match to TRBD2 covers 7 bases. The length of the CDR3 is 16 residues. The trim removed 2 bases at V and 2 bases at J, leaving 7 bases unmatched. Germline values: CDR1 MGHRA, CDR2 YSYEKL. The chain's CDR3 is CASSQSERGYTDTQYF. Here the CDR3 DNA reads TGCGCCAGCAGCCAATCCGAGCGGGGTTACACAGATACGCAGTATTTT.

With respect to this clonotype: A read error may produce the germline difference seen at one junction end. CDR3 protein: CASREGGGETQYF. DNA of the CDR3: TGTGCCAGCAGGGAAGGTGGGGGAGAGACCCAGTACTTC. The rearrangement joins TRBV2 to TRBJ2-5, with D perhaps being TRBD1 or TRBD2 (5 bases each). The V gene's germline CDR1 is SNHLY and CDR2 FYNNEI. The CDR3 is 13 amino acids.

In this sample, this clonotype turned up a few times. The rearrangement links TRBV6-2 or TRBV6-3 to TRBJ2-3; 10 bases are shared with TRBD2. This CDR3 has 15 residues. V lost 7 bases, J lost 3 bases, and 7 bases stayed unmatched. Germline V gene sequence: CDR1 MNHEY, CDR2 SVGEGT. The DNA of the CDR3 is TGTGCCAGCAACTACGGACTAGCGGAGACAGATACGCAGTATTTT. It codes for CASNYGLAETDTQYF.

This rearrangement joins TRBV4-1 to TRBJ2-7; D may be TRBD1 (5 bases). V gave up 1 base and J gave up 2 bases, with 12 bases separating them. CDR1 and CDR2 (germline): MGHRA, YSYEKL. This CDR3 comprises 15 residues. CDR3 nucleotides: TGCGCCAGCAGCCAAGCGTCGACAGTTACCTACGAGCAGTACTTC. This encodes CASSQASTVTYEQYF.

V gene TRBV4-2 combines with J gene TRBJ2-1, with 12 nucleotides matching TRBD2. Germline CDR1 LGHNA, CDR2 YNFKEQ. The CDR3 consists of 17 residues. The trim removed 0 bases at V and 8 bases at J, leaving 8 bases unmatched. Written as DNA, the CDR3 is TGTGCCAGCAGCCAAGAATTCTGGACTAGCGGGATCGATGAGCAGTTCTTC. Protein sequence: CASSQEFWTSGIDEQFF.

There are many counts of this clonotype. The rearrangement joins TRBV15 to TRBJ2-1, with a possible D match to TRBD1 (6 bases). The germline gives CDR1 LNHNV, CDR2 YYDKDF (reference sequence). The V and J ends lost 5 bases and 1 base respectively, with 12 bases between them. This CDR3 has 15 amino acids. The CDR3: CATSGRDTSYNEQFF. DNA of the CDR3: TGTGCCACCAGCGGCCGGGACACTTCCTACAATGAGCAGTTCTTC.

This clonotype appeared a few times. The chain uses TRBV4-1 and TRBJ2-6; D is ambiguous. V lost 7 bases and J 1 base, leaving 11 bases between the germline ends. This CDR3 has 15 residues. Germline V CDR1 and CDR2: MGHRA, YSYEKL. In DNA, the CDR3 is TGCGCCAGCAACAGCGATCGTTCTGGGGCCAACGTCCTGACTTTC. Translated, it gives CASNSDRSGANVLTF.

There are many counts of this clonotype. V usage is TRBV6-2 or TRBV6-3 and J usage is TRBJ1-5, with D possibly matching TRBD1 (6 bases). Looked up from germline, CDR1 is MNHEY and CDR2 is SVGEGT. V was shortened by 4 bases and J by 6 bases, with 19 bases between the two germline ends. This CDR3 region has 16 residues. CDR3 in amino acids: CASSFDRPISPQPQHF. CDR3 nucleotide sequence: TGTGCCAGCAGTTTCGACAGGCCGATAAGCCCTCAGCCCCAGCATTTT.

This clonotype was observed a handful of times. CDR3 in DNA: TGTGCCAGCAGCTCGAACACAGGGGGCCGGGAGACCCAGTACTTC. Protein: CASSSNTGGRETQYF. The chain combines TRBV7-9 with TRBJ2-5; 9 bases align to TRBD1. The J segment lost 5 bases and the V segment lost 4 bases, leaving 8 bases of the junction unmatched. CDR3 length equals 15 residues. Germline-derived CDR1 and CDR2 are SEHNR and FQNEAQ (reference sequence). The entire variable domain, with the rest obtained from reference TRBV7-9 and TRBJ2-5, is as follows: DTGVSQNPRHKITKRGQNVTFRCDPISEHNRLYWYRQTLGQGPEFLTYFQNEAQLEKSRLLSDRFSAERPKGSFSTLEIQRTEQGDSAMYLCASSSNTGGRETQYFGPGTRLLVL.

There are many counts of this clonotype. This chain joins TRBV20-1 and TRBJ2-1, with D uncertain. The CDR3 loop spans 13 amino acids. V was clipped by 1 base and J by 7 bases, with 11 bases between them. In germline, CDR1 is DFQATT, CDR2 SNEGSKA (reference sequence). CDR3 amino acids: CSARGRLGNEQFF. As DNA, the CDR3 is TGCAGTGCTAGAGGACGTTTGGGAAATGAGCAGTTCTTC.

The chain employs TRBV20-1 and TRBJ1-4; no reliable D call. This CDR3 region has 15 residues. CDR1 and CDR2 from the germline V gene are DFQATT and SNEGSKA (reference sequence). Trimming cost V 1 base and J 5 bases, with 14 bases left between them. The CDR3 coding sequence is TGCAGTGCTAGAGTCGACCTGGATTCGAATGAAAAACTGTTTTTT. Its protein product is CSARVDLDSNEKLFF.

There are a few counts of this clonotype. The V gene is TRBV27, the J gene TRBJ2-7; no definite D call. The CDR3 has 15 amino acids. Germline loops: CDR1 MNHEY, CDR2 SMNVEV (reference sequence). The germline V and J ends were trimmed by 0 bases and 2 bases, with 11 bases remaining between them. DNA for the CDR3: TGTGCCAGCAGTTTATCCCCGGGTGCCCCCTACGAGCAGTACTTC. This translates into CASSLSPGAPYEQYF.

This clonotype has just a few counts. The chain joins TRBV5-1 to TRBJ2-7; no clear D. The CDR3 spans 12 residues. Germline V CDR1 and CDR2: SGHRS, YFSETQ. The CDR3 loop is CVSRAGPYEQYF. CDR3 nucleotide sequence: TGCGTGTCCCGGGCTGGCCCCTACGAGCAGTACTTC. The whole variable domain, filled in from reference TRBV5-1 and TRBJ2-7, reads KAGVTQTPRYLIKTRGQQVTLSCSPISGHRSVSWYQQTPGQGLQFLFEYFSETQRNKGNFPGRFSGRQFSNSRSEMNVSTLELGDSALYLCVSRAGPYEQYFGPGTRLTVT.

There are many counts of this clonotype. The chain is built from TRBV11-2 and TRBJ1-1, with unresolved D. This CDR3 is built from 14 residues. The germline V gene has CDR1 SGHAT and CDR2 FQNNGV. Trimming left V 1 base short and J 8 bases short, with 14 bases between. This CDR3 is CASSLASARTEAFF. The DNA for the CDR3 is TGTGCCAGCAGCTTAGCATCGGCAAGGACCGAAGCTTTCTTT.

This chain joins TRBV12-3 or TRBV12-4 and TRBJ2-2, with unresolved D. CDR3 length equals 15 residues. Deletions cut 1 base from V and 1 base from J, with 7 bases between. The CDR3 DNA reads as TGTGCCAGCAGTTTAGGGGTGTTGAACACCGGGGAGCTGTTTTTT. It is translated as CASSLGVLNTGELFF.

This clonotype was detected only a few times. The gene calls are TRBV4-1 and TRBJ2-5, with TRBD1 as a possible D gene (6 bases). CDR1 and CDR2 from the germline V gene are MGHRA and YSYEKL. Trimming shortened V by 4 bases and J by 5 bases, and 26 bases separated the two germline ends. The CDR3 consists of 18 residues. The CDR3 region is CASSLSMGTGFSGETQYF. CDR3 DNA sequence: TGCGCCAGCAGCCTGTCGATGGGAACAGGGTTTTCAGGCGAGACCCAGTACTTC.

This clonotype has a count of ten or more. This sequence joins TRBV27 and TRBJ2-2, with TRBD1 identical over 11 bases. This CDR3 region has 15 residues. Germline V gene lookup returns CDR1 MNHEY and CDR2 SMNVEV (reference sequence). The trim removed 3 bases at V and 9 bases at J, leaving 6 bases unmatched. CDR3: CASSFRTGGKWELFF. CDR3 DNA: TGTGCCAGCAGTTTCCGGACAGGGGGCAAGTGGGAGCTGTTTTTT.

This clonotype was seen many times. The V call is TRBV10-3, the J call TRBJ2-1, with no clear D. This CDR3 spans 12 amino acids. The germline CDR1 and CDR2 sequences are ENHRY and SYGVKD. Trimming shortened V by 4 bases and J by 3 bases, and 4 bases separated the two germline ends. CDR3 amino acids: CAISALYNEQFF. CDR3 DNA: TGTGCCATCAGTGCGCTCTACAATGAGCAGTTCTTC.

The rearrangement uses TRBV10-3 and TRBJ1-5; D is undetermined. Trimming took 2 bases from V and 4 from J, leaving 6 bases between them. CDR1 and CDR2 (germline): ENHRY, SYGVKD. This CDR3 is built from 13 residues. CDR3 amino acids: CAISEHQNQPQHF. CDR3 DNA sequence: TGTGCCATCAGTGAGCACCAAAATCAGCCCCAGCATTTT.

This clonotype is a singleton in its sample. The CDR3 sequence is CSAPQTGGFQETQYF. In DNA, the CDR3 is TGCAGTGCTCCCCAGACAGGGGGCTTCCAAGAGACCCAGTACTTC. This rearrangement joins TRBV20-1 to TRBJ2-5; 10 nucleotides agree with TRBD1. Germline V lookup: CDR1 DFQATT, CDR2 SNEGSKA (reference sequence). The junction had 7 bases not matched to a gene; V was cut back by 5 bases and J by 1 base. This CDR3 comprises 15 residues.

The sample holds many counts of this clonotype. J is TRBJ2-5 and V is TRBV7-9; a possible D gene is TRBD2 (5 bases). The CDR3 runs to 14 residues. With 7 bases removed from V and 3 bases from J, the gap between germline ends came to 15 bases. Germline CDR1 reads SEHNR; CDR2 reads FQNEAQ (reference sequence). This CDR3 is CASTFLSGKETQYF. Here the CDR3 DNA reads TGTGCCAGCACCTTCCTCTCGGGGAAAGAGACCCAGTACTTC. The full variable domain, in which reference TRBV7-9 and TRBJ2-5 provide the parts outside the CDR3, is DTGVSQNPRHKITKRGQNVTFRCDPISEHNRLYWYRQTLGQGPEFLTYFQNEAQLEKSRLLSDRFSAERPKGSFSTLEIQRTEQGDSAMYLCASTFLSGKETQYFGPGTRLLVL.

The J gene is TRBJ2-7, the V gene TRBV12-3 or TRBV12-4, with TRBD1 identical over 8 bases. J gave up 2 bases and V 4 bases, and 10 bases lay outside the gene matches. The CDR3 covers 16 residues. The CDR3 coding sequence is TGTGCCAGCAGTTCCCTCGACAGGGGTCACCCCTACGAGCAGTACTTC. Translating it yields CASSSLDRGHPYEQYF.

The sample holds many counts of this clonotype. The chain couples TRBV29-1 to TRBJ2-4; D unresolved. Trimming removed 7 bases at V and 4 bases at J, with 20 bases between. Germline lookup yields CDR1 SQVTM and CDR2 ANQGSEA. This CDR3 is built from 15 residues. The CDR3 reads CSALPGPQEKNIQYF. The CDR3, as DNA: TGCAGCGCTCTACCGGGCCCCCAGGAGAAAAACATTCAGTACTTC. The whole variable domain, remainder taken from reference TRBV29-1 and TRBJ2-4, is SAVISQKPSRDICQRGTSLTIQCQVDSQVTMMFWYRQQPGQSLTLIATANQGSEATYESGFVIDKFPISRPNLTFSTLTVSNMSPEDSSIYLCSALPGPQEKNIQYFGAGTRLSVL.

Written as DNA, the CDR3 is TGCAGTGCTAGAGTGCAGCTCTTTGAGCAGTACTTC. Its translation is CSARVQLFEQYF. The chain combines TRBV20-1 with TRBJ2-7; D is unclear. Trimming took off 1 base at V and 7 bases at J, with 11 bases between the two ends. CDR1 is DFQATT, CDR2 SNEGSKA, per germline (reference sequence). This CDR3 is built from 12 residues.

This chain connects TRBV18 to TRBJ2-3, with 9 bases identical to TRBD2. The CDR3 extends over 17 amino acids. Germline CDR1 KGHSH, CDR2 LQKENI. Unmatched junction bases numbered 6, after V lost 0 bases and J lost 2 bases. CDR3 in amino acids: CASSPPASGVTTDTQYF. CDR3 coding DNA: TGTGCCAGCTCACCACCCGCTAGCGGGGTAACCACAGATACGCAGTATTTT.

This clonotype appeared a few times. The genes are TRBV7-8 and TRBJ2-7, with 9 bases lining up with TRBD2. V shed 2 bases and J 4 bases; nucleotides not matched to a gene: 9. This CDR3 has 16 amino acids. Germline assignment: CDR1 SGHVS and CDR2 FQNEAQ. The CDR3 nucleotides are TGTGCCAGCAGCTTATCGGGTAGCGGGAGAATTTACGAGCAGTACTTC. It specifies CASSLSGSGRIYEQYF.

The table lists this clonotype with many counts. J is TRBJ2-7 and V is TRBV29-1; the D gene is possibly TRBD2 (5 bases). The CDR3 sequence is 13 residues long. CDR1 is SQVTM, CDR2 ANQGSEA, per germline. V lost 4 bases and J 4 bases, leaving 14 bases between the germline ends. The CDR3 coding sequence is TGCAGCGTTGTCCTCAAAACGGGATACGAGCAGTACTTC. Its protein product is CSVVLKTGYEQYF.

The chain combines TRBV7-9 with TRBJ1-1; D gene unclear. The CDR3 extends over 12 amino acids. The V gene's germline CDR1 is SEHNR and CDR2 FQNEAQ (reference sequence). V shed 1 base and J shed 7 bases, with 7 bases lying between them. In DNA form, the CDR3 reads TGTGCCAGCAGCTTAGACAGAAGTGAAGCTTTCTTT. Encoded protein: CASSLDRSEAFF.